The present entry profiles one TCR beta chain with its context. No antigen is known for it. The data are from a study of T cell responses to AZD1222 COVID-19 vaccine. Study outcomes and limitations: Only a handful of AZD1222 recipients, more than 5 in all, had baseline seropositivity. The donor cohort was predominantly white British with a female majority, and clonal diversity may have been underestimated. Across the whole spike, CD4 TCRs peaked at regions 160-218 and 743-854. Sampling that yielded the repertoires occurred only after the peak T cell response.

The method was immunoSEQ multiplex PCR; TCRdb's version includes in-frame clones alone and lacks a portion of them. The table includes around 130,000 clones, 75% to 95% detected once. Germline V gives CDR1 LGHNA, CDR2 YNFKEQ. V lost 0 bases and J 8 bases, leaving 10 bases between the germline ends. CDR3 length: 13 residues. The rearrangement uses TRBV4-2 and TRBJ1-2; D unclear. The sequence was collected from an adult in good health. Sequences were derived from peripheral blood, sampled on day 0 of AZD1222 vaccination. CDR3 coding DNA: TGTGCCAGCAGCCAAGAAGACGTGAGGGGCTACACCTTC. It is translated as CASSQEDVRGYTF.